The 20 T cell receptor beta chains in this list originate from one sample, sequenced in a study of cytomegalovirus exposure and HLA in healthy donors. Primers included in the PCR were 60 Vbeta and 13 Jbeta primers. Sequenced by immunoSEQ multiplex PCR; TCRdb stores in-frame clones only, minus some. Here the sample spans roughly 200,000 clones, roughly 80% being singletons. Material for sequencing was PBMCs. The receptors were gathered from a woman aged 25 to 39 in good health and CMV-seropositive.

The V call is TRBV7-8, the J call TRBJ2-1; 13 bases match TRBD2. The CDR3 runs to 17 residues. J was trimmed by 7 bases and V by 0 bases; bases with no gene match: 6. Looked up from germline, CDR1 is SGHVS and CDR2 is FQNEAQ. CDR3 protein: CASSLAWTSGSGNEQFF. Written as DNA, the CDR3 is TGTGCCAGCAGCTTAGCGTGGACTAGCGGGAGTGGTAATGAGCAGTTCTTC.

The CDR3: CASKPGGENSPLHF. The DNA of the CDR3 is TGCGCCAGCAAACCAGGGGGCGAAAATTCACCCCTCCACTTT. The rearrangement joins TRBV5-1 to TRBJ1-6; 8 bases agree with TRBD1. J gave up 7 bases and V 6 bases, and 6 bases lay outside the gene matches. The CDR3 has 14 amino acids. The germline V gene encodes CDR1 SGHRS and CDR2 YFSETQ.

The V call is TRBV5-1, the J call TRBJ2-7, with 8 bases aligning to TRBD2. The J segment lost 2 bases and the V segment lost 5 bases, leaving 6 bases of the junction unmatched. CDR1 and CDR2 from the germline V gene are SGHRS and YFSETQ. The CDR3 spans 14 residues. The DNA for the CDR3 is TGCGCCAGCAGAAGCGGGAGTAGCACCTACGAGCAGTACTTC. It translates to CASRSGSSTYEQYF.

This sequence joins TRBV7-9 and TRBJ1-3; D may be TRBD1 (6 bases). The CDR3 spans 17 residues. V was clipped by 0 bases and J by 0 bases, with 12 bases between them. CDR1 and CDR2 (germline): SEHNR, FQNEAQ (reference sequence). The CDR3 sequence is CASSLAQGLNSGNTIYF. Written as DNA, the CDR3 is TGTGCCAGCAGCTTAGCCCAGGGGTTAAACTCTGGAAACACCATATATTTT.

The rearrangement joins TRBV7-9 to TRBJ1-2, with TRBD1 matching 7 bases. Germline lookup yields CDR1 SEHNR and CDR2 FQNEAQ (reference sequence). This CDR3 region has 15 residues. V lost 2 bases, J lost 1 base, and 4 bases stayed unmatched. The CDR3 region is CASSLRGGDNYGYTF. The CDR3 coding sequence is TGTGCCAGCAGCTTAAGAGGGGGCGATAACTATGGCTACACCTTC.

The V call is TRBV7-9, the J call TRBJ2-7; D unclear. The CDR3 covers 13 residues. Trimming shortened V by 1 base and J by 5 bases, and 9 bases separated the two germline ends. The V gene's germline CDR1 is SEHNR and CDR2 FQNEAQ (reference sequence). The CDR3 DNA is TGTGCCAGCAGCTTAGTTTGGGCCCACGAGCAGTACTTC. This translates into CASSLVWAHEQYF.

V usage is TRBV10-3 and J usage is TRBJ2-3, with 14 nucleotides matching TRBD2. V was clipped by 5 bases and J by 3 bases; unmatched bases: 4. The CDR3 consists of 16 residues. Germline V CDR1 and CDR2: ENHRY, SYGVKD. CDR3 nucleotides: TGTGCCATCAGTCCCCGGACTAGCGGGGGGACAGATACGCAGTATTTT. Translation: CAISPRTSGGTDTQYF.

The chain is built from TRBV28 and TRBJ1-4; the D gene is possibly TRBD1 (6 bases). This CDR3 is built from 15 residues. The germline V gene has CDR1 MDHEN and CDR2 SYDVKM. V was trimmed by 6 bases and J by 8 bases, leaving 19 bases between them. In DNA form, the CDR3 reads TGTGCCAGCAGGCCCCCCAGGGGAAGGCAGGAAAAACTGTTTTTT. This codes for CASRPPRGRQEKLFF. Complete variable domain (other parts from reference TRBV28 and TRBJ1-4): DVKVTQSSRYLVKRTGEKVFLECVQDMDHENMFWYRQDPGLGLRLIYFSYDVKMKEKGDIPEGYSVSREKKERFSLILESASTNQTSMYLCASRPPRGRQEKLFFGSGTQLSVL.

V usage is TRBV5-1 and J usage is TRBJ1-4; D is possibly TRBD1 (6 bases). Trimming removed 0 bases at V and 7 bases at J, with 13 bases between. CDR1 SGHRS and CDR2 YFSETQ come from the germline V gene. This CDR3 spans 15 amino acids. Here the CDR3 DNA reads TGCGCCAGCAGCTTGGGCGGGGGCTTTTCTGAAAAACTGTTTTTT. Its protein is CASSLGGGFSEKLFF.

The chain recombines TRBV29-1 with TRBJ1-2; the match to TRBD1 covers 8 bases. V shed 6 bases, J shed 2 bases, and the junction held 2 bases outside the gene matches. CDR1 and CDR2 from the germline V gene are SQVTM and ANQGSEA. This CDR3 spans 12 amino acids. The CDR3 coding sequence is TGCAGCGTGGGACAGGCCAACTATGGCTACACCTTC. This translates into CSVGQANYGYTF.

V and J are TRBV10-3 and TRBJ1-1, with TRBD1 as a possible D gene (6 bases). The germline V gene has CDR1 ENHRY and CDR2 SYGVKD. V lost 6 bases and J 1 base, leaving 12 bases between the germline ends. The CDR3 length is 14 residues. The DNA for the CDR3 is TGTGCCATCAGGCGACAGGACGGGAACACTGAAGCTTTCTTT. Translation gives CAIRRQDGNTEAFF.

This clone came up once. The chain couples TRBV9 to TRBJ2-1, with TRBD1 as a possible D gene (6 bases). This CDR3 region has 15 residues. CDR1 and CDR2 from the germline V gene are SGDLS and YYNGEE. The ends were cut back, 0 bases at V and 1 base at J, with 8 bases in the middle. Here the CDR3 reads CASSVAGESYNEQFF. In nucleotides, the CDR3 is TGTGCCAGCAGCGTAGCAGGGGAATCCTACAATGAGCAGTTCTTC.

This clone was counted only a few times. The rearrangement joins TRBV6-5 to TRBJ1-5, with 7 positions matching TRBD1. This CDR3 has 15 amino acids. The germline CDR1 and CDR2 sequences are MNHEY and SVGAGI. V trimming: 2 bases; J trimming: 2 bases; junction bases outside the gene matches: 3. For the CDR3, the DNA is TGTGCCAGCAGTTACGGGACAGACGGCAATCAGCCCCAGCATTTT. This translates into CASSYGTDGNQPQHF.

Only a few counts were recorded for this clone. The CDR3 DNA reads as TGTGCCAGCAGTCCTGGACAGTTTTTTACCTATGGCTACACCTTC. Protein sequence: CASSPGQFFTYGYTF. The chain combines TRBV28 with TRBJ1-2; D possibly corresponds to TRBD1 (6 bases). In germline, CDR1 is MDHEN, CDR2 SYDVKM. This CDR3 comprises 15 residues. V lost 5 bases and J lost 4, with 17 bases in between.

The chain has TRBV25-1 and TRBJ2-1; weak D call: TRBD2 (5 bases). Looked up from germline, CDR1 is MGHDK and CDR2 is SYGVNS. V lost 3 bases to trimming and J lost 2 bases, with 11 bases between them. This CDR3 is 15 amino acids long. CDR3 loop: CASSDRGRTYNEQFF. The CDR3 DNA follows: TGTGCCAGCAGTGACCGCGGGCGCACCTACAATGAGCAGTTCTTC.

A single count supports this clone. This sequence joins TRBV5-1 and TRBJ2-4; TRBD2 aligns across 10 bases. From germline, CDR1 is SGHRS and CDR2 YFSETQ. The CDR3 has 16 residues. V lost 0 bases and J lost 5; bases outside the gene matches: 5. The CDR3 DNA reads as TGCGCCAGCAGCTTGGCGGGACTAGCGTCCCAAAACATTCAGTACTTC. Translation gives CASSLAGLASQNIQYF. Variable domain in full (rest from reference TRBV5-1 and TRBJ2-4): KAGVTQTPRYLIKTRGQQVTLSCSPISGHRSVSWYQQTPGQGLQFLFEYFSETQRNKGNFPGRFSGRQFSNSRSEMNVSTLELGDSALYLCASSLAGLASQNIQYFGAGTRLSVL.

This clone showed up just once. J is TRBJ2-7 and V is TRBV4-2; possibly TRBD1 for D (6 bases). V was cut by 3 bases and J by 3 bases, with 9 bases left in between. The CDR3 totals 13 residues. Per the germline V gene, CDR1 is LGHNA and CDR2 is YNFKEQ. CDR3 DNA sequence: TGTGCCAGCAGCCAGGGGGCCAACTACGAGCAGTACTTC. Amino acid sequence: CASSQGANYEQYF.

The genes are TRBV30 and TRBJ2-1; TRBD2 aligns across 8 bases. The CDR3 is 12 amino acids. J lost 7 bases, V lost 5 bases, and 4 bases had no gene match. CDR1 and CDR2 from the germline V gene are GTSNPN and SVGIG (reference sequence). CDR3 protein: CAWRGGGNEQFF. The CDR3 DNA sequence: TGTGCCTGGCGGGGGGGCGGTAATGAGCAGTTCTTC. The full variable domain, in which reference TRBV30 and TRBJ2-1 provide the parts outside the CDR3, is SQTIHQWPATLVQPVGSPLSLECTVEGTSNPNLYWYRQAAGRGLQLLFYSVGIGQISSEVPQNLSASRPQDRQFILSSKKLLLSDSGFYLCAWRGGGNEQFFGPGTRLTVL.

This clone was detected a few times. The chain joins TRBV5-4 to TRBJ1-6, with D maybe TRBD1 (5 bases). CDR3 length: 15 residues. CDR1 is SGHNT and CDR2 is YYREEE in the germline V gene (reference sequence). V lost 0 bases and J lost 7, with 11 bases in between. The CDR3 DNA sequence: TGTGCCAGCAGCTTGGCTCAGGGAGGCAATTCACCCCTCCACTTT. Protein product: CASSLAQGGNSPLHF. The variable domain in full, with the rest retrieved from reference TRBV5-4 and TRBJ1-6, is ETGVTQSPTHLIKTRGQQVTLRCSSQSGHNTVSWYQQALGQGPQFIFQYYREEENGRGNFPPRFSGLQFPNYSSELNVNALELDDSALYLCASSLAQGGNSPLHFGNGTRLTVT.

The CDR3, as DNA: TGCGCCAGCAGCCAAGCGGGAGAGGGGGATTATGAGCAGTTCTTC. Its protein is CASSQAGEGDYEQFF. The rearrangement joins TRBV5-1 to TRBJ2-1; 8 bases are a match to TRBD2. The V gene's germline CDR1 is SGHRS and CDR2 YFSETQ. CDR3 size: 15 residues. V trimming: 4 bases; J trimming: 8 bases; junction bases outside the gene matches: 11.